This TCR beta chain comes out of a study of CD8+CD57+ T cells in acquired aplastic anemia. This clonotype came up once. The authors sequenced patients whose flow cytometry had shown CD8+CD57+ cell expansion. TCR beta VDJ and CDR3 profiling used genomic DNA as template. From the reads, TCRdb called clonotypes with MiXCR, one entry per CDR3 protein. The top ten clones hold about 2.6% of a sample with 120,000 or so distinct CDR3 sequences, about 40% of them seen once. CDR1 is MGHDK, CDR2 SYGVNS, per germline. The CDR3 covers 14 residues. The germline V and J ends were trimmed by 4 bases and 3 bases, with 9 bases remaining between them.

The chain has TRBV25-1 and TRBJ2-2; possible D gene TRBD2, 6 bases. The clonotype originates from a human donor with aplastic anemia. Sequenced sample: sorted CD4+, CD8+, or CD8+CD57+ T cells (not recorded which) from PBMCs. The CDR3, as DNA: TGTGCCAGCAGTGCCGGGAGTGACACCGGGGAGCTGTTTTTT. Its translation is CASSAGSDTGELFF.